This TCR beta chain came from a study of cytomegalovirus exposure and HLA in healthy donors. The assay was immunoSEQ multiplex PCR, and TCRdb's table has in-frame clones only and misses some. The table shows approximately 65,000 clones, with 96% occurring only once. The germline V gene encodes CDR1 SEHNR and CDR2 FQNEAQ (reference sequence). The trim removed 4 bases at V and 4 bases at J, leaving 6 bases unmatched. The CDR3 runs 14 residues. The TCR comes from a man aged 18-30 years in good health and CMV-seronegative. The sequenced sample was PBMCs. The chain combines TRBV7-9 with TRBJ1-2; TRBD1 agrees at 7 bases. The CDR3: CASSSGTDAYGYTF. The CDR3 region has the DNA TGTGCCAGCAGCTCCGGGACAGATGCCTATGGCTACACCTTC.